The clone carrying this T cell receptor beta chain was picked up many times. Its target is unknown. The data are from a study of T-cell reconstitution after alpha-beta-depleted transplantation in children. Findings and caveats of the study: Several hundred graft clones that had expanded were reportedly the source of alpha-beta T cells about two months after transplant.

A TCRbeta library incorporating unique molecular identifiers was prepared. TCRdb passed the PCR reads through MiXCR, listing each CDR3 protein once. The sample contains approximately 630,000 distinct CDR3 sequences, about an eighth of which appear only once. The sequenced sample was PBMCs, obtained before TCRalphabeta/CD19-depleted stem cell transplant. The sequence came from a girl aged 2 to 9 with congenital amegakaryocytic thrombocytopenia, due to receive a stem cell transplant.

The CDR3 nucleotides are TGTGCCATCAAGGGAATCCCAGATACGCAGTATTTT. Translation: CAIKGIPDTQYF. V is TRBV10-3 and J is TRBJ2-3; no reliable D call. Germline CDR1 ENHRY, CDR2 SYGVKD. The length of the CDR3 is 12 residues. Trimming cost V 7 bases and J 4 bases, with 9 bases left between them.